The 3 T cell receptor beta chains given below trace back to one sample, sequenced in a study of blood T cell repertoires in COVID-19. The method was immunoSEQ multiplex PCR; TCRdb's version includes in-frame clones alone and lacks a portion of them. The data contain some 76,000 clones, about four fifths of them singletons. The source material was peripheral blood. The receptors shown here come from a man aged 50-59 years with acute or convalescent COVID-19.

This rearrangement joins TRBV19 to TRBJ2-7, with a possible D match to TRBD2 (6 bases). This CDR3 has 13 residues. The V end lost 11 bases, the J end lost 2 bases, and 16 bases lay between the germline ends. CDR1 and CDR2 (germline): LNHDA, SQIVND (reference sequence). The CDR3 spells CASSERIPYEQYF. CDR3 DNA sequence: TGTGCCTCTAGCGAGAGAATCCCCTACGAGCAGTACTTC.

This chain uses TRBV5-5 with TRBJ1-2; 11 nucleotides line up with TRBD1. This CDR3 is built from 17 residues. The ends lost 0 bases at V and 6 bases at J; junction bases unmatched: 10. The germline CDR1 and CDR2 sequences are SGHKS and YYEKEE (reference sequence). The CDR3 region has the DNA TGTGCCAGCAGCTTGGGAGGACAGGGGGCAATTCAGGATGGCTACACCTTC. Its protein product is CASSLGGQGAIQDGYTF.

The V and J genes are TRBV5-5 and TRBJ1-5, with 9 bases aligning to TRBD1. With 2 bases clipped from V and 4 bases from J, the junction kept 4 bases outside the gene matches. CDR1 and CDR2 from the germline V gene are SGHKS and YYEKEE (reference sequence). CDR3 length equals 15 residues. CDR3 amino acids: CASSLGTGSNQPQHF. For the CDR3, the DNA is TGTGCCAGCAGCTTAGGGACAGGGAGTAATCAGCCCCAGCATTTT. The full variable domain, rest sourced from reference TRBV5-5 and TRBJ1-5, is DAGVTQSPTHLIKTRGQQVTLRCSPISGHKSVSWYQQVLGQGPQFIFQYYEKEERGRGNFPDRFSARQFPNYSSELNVNALLLGDSALYLCASSLGTGSNQPQHFGDGTRLSIL.